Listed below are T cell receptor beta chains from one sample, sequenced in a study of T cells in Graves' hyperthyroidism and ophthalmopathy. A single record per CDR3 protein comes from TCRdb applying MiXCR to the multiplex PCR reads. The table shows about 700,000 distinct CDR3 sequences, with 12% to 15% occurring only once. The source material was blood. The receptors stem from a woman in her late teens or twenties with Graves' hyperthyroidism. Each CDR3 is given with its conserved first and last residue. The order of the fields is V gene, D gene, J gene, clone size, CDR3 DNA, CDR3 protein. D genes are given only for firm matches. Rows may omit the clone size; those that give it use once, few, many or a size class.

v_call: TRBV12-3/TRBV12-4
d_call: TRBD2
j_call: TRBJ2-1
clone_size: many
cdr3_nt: TGTGCCAGCACCTTTGGGACTAGCGGGAGCTACAATGAGCAGTTCTTC
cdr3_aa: CASTFGTSGSYNEQFF

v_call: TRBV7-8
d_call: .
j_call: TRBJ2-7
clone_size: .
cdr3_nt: TGTGCCAGCAGCTTAGAGGACAACGAGCAGTACTTC
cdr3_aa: CASSLEDNEQYF

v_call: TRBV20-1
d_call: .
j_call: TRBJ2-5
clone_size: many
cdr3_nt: TGCAGTGCTAGAGCGGGTATTGCCTCCCTGGAGACCCAGTACTTC
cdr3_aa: CSARAGIASLETQYF

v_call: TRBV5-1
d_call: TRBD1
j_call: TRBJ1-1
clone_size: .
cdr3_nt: TGTGCCAGCAGCCGAGGGACAGGGAACACTGAAGCTCTCTTT
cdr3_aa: CASSRGTGNTEALF

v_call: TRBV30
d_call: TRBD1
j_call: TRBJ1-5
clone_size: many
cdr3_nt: TGTGCCTGGAGTGTAGGACAGGGGGCTTCCCAGCCCCAGCATTTT
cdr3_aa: CAWSVGQGASQPQHF

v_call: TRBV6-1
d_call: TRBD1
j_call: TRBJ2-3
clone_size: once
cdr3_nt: TGTGCCAGCAGTGTCAGGGGACAGACCACAGATACGCAGTATTTT
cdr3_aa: CASSVRGQTTDTQYF

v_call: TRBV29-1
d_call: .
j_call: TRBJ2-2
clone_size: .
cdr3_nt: TGCAGCGTTGAACACACCGGGGAGCTGTTTTTT
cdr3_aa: CSVEHTGELFF

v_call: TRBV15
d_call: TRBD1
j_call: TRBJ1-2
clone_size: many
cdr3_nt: TGTGCCACCAGCAGAGATGCTCAGGGGGCGTACTATGGCTACACCTTC
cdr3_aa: CATSRDAQGAYYGYTF

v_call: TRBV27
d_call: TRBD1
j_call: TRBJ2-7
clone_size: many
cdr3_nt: TGTGCCAGCCGTCCCGGGACAGGGGTCGACGAGCAGTACTTC
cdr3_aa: CASRPGTGVDEQYF

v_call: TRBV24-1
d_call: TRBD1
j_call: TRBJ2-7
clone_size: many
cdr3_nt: TGTGCCACCAGTGGCCCACTACAGGGGGGACGACTCGAGCAGTACTTC
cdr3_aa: CATSGPLQGGRLEQYF

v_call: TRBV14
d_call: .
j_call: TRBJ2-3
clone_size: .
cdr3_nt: TGTGCCAGCAGCCGAGGACCTAAAGATACGCAGTATTTT
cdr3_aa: CASSRGPKDTQYF

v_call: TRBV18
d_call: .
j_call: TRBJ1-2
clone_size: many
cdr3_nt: TGTGCCAGCTCACCACTTGGACCTTGGACCTTTTTTGCGGATGGCTACACCTTC
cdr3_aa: CASSPLGPWTFFADGYTF

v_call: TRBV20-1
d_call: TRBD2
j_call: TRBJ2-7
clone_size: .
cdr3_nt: TGCAGTGCTAGGACTAGCGGGATCTACGAGCAGTACTTC
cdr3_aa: CSARTSGIYEQYF

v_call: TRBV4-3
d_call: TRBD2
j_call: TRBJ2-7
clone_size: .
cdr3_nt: TGCGCCAGCAGCCACTTAGCGGGGACTTACGAGCAGTACTTC
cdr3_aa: CASSHLAGTYEQYF

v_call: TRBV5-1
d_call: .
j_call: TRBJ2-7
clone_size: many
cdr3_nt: TGCGCCAGCAGCTTGGGACAGGTTGGCGAGCAGTACTTC
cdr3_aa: CASSLGQVGEQYF

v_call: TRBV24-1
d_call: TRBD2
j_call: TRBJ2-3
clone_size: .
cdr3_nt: TGTGCCACCAGTGACGGGACTAGCGGATCCACAGATACGCAGTATTTT
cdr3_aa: CATSDGTSGSTDTQYF

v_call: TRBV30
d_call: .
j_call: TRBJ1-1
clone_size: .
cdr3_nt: TGTGCCTGGAGTGCCTGGGTGAACACTGAAGCTTTCTTT
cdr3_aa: CAWSAWVNTEAFF

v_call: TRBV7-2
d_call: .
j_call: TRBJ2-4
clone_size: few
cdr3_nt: TGTGCCAGCAGCTTACTCACAGGGTCCAAAAACATTCAGTACTTC
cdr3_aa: CASSLLTGSKNIQYF

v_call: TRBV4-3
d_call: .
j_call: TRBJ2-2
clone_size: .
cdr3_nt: TGCGCCAGCAGCCAAGATCGGAGCGGACTGAACACCGGGGAGCTGTTTTTT
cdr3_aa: CASSQDRSGLNTGELFF

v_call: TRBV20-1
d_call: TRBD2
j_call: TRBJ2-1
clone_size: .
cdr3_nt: TGCAGTGCTAGACCGGCGGGAGCCTACAATGAGCAGTTCTTC
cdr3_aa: CSARPAGAYNEQFF

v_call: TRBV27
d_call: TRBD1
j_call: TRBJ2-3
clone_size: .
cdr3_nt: TGTGCCAGCAACGACAGGGGCGCTAGCACAGATACGCAGTATTTT
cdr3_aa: CASNDRGASTDTQYF

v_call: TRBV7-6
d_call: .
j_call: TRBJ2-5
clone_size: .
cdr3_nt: TGTGCCAGCGACCCATCCTCGGGCTTCAGGGGCGTTGAAGAGACCCAGTACTTC
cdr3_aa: CASDPSSGFRGVEETQYF

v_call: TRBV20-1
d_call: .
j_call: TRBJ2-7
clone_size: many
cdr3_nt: TGCAGTGCTCACCGGGACTTATCCGAGCAGTACTTC
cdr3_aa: CSAHRDLSEQYF

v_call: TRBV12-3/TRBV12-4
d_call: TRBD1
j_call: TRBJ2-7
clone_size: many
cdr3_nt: TGTGCCAGCAGCCCGGACAGGGGAGGGGAGCAGTACTTC
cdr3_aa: CASSPDRGGEQYF

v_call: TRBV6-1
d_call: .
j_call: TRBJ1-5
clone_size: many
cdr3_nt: TGTGCCAGCAGGACAGGCGGTCAGCCCCAGCATTTT
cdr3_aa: CASRTGGQPQHF

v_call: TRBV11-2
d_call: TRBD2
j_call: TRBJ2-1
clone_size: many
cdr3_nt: TGTGCCAGCAGCTTAGAGTGGACTAGCGGGGATGAGCAGTTCTTC
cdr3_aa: CASSLEWTSGDEQFF

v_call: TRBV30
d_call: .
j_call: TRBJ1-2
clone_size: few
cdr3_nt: TGTGCCTGGGGATCGGAGGGGTTCAGCCCCATGCCCGGTGGCTACACCTTC
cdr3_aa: CAWGSEGFSPMPGGYTF

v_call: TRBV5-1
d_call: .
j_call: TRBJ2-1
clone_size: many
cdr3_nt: TGCGCCAGCAGCATCGGTGGCTACAATGAGCAGTTCTTC
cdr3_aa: CASSIGGYNEQFF

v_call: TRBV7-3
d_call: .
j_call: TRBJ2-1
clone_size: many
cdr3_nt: TGTGCCAGCAGCTTAGGGGGGATCCCCACCAATGAGCAGTTCTTC
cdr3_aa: CASSLGGIPTNEQFF

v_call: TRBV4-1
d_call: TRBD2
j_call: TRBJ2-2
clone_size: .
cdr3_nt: TGCGCCAGCAGCCAAGATGGGAGTCTAGCGGGAGGGCATACCGGGGAGCTGTTTTTT
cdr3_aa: CASSQDGSLAGGHTGELFF

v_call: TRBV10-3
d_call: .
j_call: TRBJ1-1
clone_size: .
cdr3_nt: TGTGCCACTGGGGCGGAGGCTGAAGCTTTCTTT
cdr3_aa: CATGAEAEAFF

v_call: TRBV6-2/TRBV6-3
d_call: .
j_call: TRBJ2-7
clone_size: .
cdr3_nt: TGTGCCAGCAGTTCCACTAGCTTTGGAGAGCAGTACTTC
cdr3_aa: CASSSTSFGEQYF

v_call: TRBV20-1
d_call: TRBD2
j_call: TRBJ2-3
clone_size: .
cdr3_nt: TGCAGTGCTAGAGATGAGCTAGCGGGAGGGCCAAAGACAGATACGCAGTGTTTT
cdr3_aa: CSARDELAGGPKTDTQCF

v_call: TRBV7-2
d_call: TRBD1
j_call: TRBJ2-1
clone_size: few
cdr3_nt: TGTGCCAGCAGCCACGGACAGGCTTCCTACAATGAGCAGTTCTTC
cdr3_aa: CASSHGQASYNEQFF

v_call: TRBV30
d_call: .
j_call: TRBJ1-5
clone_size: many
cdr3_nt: TGTGCCTGGGGAAACGATCGGACAGCGGGCAATCAGCCCCAGCATTTT
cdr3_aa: CAWGNDRTAGNQPQHF

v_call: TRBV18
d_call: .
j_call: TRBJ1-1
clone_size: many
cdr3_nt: TGTGCCAGCTCACCTCCCGGAAGCGGAGCTTTCTTT
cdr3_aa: CASSPPGSGAFF

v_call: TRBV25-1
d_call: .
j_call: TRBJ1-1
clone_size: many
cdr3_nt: TGTGCCAGCAGTGAACAGGGGAACACTGAAGCTTTCTTT
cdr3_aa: CASSEQGNTEAFF

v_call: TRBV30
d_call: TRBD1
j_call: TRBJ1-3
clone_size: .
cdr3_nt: TGTGCCTGGAGTGTGAGGGGGCTTGGAAACACCATATATTTT
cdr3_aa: CAWSVRGLGNTIYF

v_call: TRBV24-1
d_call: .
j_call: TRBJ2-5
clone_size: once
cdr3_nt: TGTGCCACCAGCAGGGTGGGGGAAGAGACCCAGTACTTC
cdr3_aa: CATSRVGEETQYF

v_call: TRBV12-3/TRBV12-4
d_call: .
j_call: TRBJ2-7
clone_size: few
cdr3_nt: TGTGCCAGCAGCCAGAGGTGGGGGCCGTACGAGCAGTACTTC
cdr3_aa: CASSQRWGPYEQYF

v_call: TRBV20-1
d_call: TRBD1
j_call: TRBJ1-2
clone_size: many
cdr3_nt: TGCAGTGCTAGAGACCCGGGACAGCCCTATGGCTACACCTTC
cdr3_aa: CSARDPGQPYGYTF

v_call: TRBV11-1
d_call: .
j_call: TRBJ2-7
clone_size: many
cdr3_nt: TGTGCCAGCAGCCGTACCTCCTACGAGCAGTACTTC
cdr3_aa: CASSRTSYEQYF

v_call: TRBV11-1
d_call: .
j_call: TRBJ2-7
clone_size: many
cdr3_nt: TGTGCCAGCAGCTTAGTCCCAACGGGAGTCGCATACGAGCAGTACTTC
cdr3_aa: CASSLVPTGVAYEQYF

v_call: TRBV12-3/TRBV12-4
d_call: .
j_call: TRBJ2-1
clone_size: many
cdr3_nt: TGTGCCAGCAGCCAGGACCTCCTTCAGGGGACCTACCCTGGTGAGCAGTTCTTC
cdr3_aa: CASSQDLLQGTYPGEQFF

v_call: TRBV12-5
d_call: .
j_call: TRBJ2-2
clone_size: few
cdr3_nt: TGTGCTAGTGGTTGGACTGAAAACACCGGGGAGCTGTTTTTT
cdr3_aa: CASGWTENTGELFF